This TCR beta chain was captured by sequencing in a study of T cell responses to AZD1222 COVID-19 vaccine. Study-level results: The study sampled repertoires only after the peak T cell response.

With regard to this clone: The antigen is unknown.

Clones were sequenced by immunoSEQ multiplex PCR, and TCRdb holds only the in-frame ones, with some missing. The sample contains some 130,000 clones, approximately 90% of which appear only once. This clonotype was obtained from an adult in good health. Source: peripheral blood, taken on day 0 of AZD1222 vaccination.

The CDR3 sequence: CASSLEGHYGYTF. The CDR3 DNA follows: TGTGCCAGCAGTTTGGAGGGGCACTATGGCTACACCTTC. This chain joins TRBV28 and TRBJ1-2, with TRBD1 as a possible D gene (5 bases). Trimming took off 3 bases at V and 3 bases at J, with 8 bases between the two ends. Germline loops: CDR1 MDHEN, CDR2 SYDVKM. The length of the CDR3 is 13 residues.